These T cell receptor beta chains were read from a single sample in a study of T cell responses to AZD1222 COVID-19 vaccine. Profiling relied on immunoSEQ multiplex PCR, and the TCRdb table lists in-frame clones only, not all of them. The sample contains more than 140,000 clones, 91% of which appear only once. The sample was peripheral blood, taken on day 0 of AZD1222 vaccination. These receptors were obtained from an adult in good health. Both conserved end residues are part of each CDR3. Fields, in order: CDR3 protein, CDR3 DNA, V gene, D gene, J gene, clone size. D genes are given only for firm matches. Size tells how often a clone was seen (once, few, many) or the class of an expanded clone, and some rows leave it out.

CDR3: CASSRSTDTQYF
DNA: TGTGCCAGCAGCCGAAGCACAGATACGCAGTATTTT
V: TRBV7-2
D: .
J: TRBJ2-3
size: once

CDR3: CASSLGGNSDTQYF
DNA: TGTGCCAGCAGCTTAGGCGGGAATTCAGATACGCAGTATTTT
V: TRBV5-6
D: .
J: TRBJ2-3
size: .

CDR3: CASSPGTMRLNTEAFF
DNA: TGTGCCAGCTCGCCAGGGACAATGCGGTTGAACACTGAAGCTTTCTTT
V: TRBV18
D: .
J: TRBJ1-1
size: .

CDR3: CASSHRFGYHTEAFF
DNA: TGTGCCAGCAGCCACCGCTTCGGGTATCACACTGAAGCTTTCTTT
V: TRBV6-2/TRBV6-3
D: .
J: TRBJ1-1
size: .

CDR3: CASRAGLVETQYF
DNA: TGTGCCAGCCGCGCAGGGCTTGTGGAGACCCAGTACTTC
V: TRBV7-9
D: .
J: TRBJ2-5
size: .

CDR3: CASSLAGGSYEQYF
DNA: TGCGCCAGCAGCTTGGCAGGGGGCTCCTACGAGCAGTACTTC
V: TRBV5-1
D: TRBD1
J: TRBJ2-7
size: once

CDR3: CASSIPDRANTEAFF
DNA: TGTGCCAGTAGTATCCCGGACAGAGCGAACACTGAAGCTTTCTTT
V: TRBV19
D: .
J: TRBJ1-1
size: .

CDR3: CASSQVHRGDQPQHF
DNA: TGCGCCAGCAGCCAAGTTCACAGGGGGGACCAGCCCCAGCATTTT
V: TRBV4-1
D: TRBD1
J: TRBJ1-5
size: .

CDR3: CASSLRTAGVPYEQYF
DNA: TGTGCCAGCAGCTTGCGAACAGCGGGAGTTCCCTACGAGCAGTACTTC
V: TRBV5-5
D: TRBD2
J: TRBJ2-7
size: .

CDR3: CASSPRDIADTQYF
DNA: TGTGCCAGCAGTCCGCGGGATATTGCAGATACGCAGTATTTT
V: TRBV6-1
D: .
J: TRBJ2-3
size: .

CDR3: CASSSGTGVKSTLEQYF
DNA: TGTGCCAGCAGCTCCGGGACAGGGGTGAAGTCCACGCTCGAGCAGTACTTC
V: TRBV5-8
D: TRBD1
J: TRBJ2-7
size: .

CDR3: CASSFPGTASDTQYF
DNA: TGTGCCAGCAGCTTCCCTGGGACAGCCTCAGATACGCAGTATTTT
V: TRBV7-9
D: TRBD1
J: TRBJ2-3
size: .

CDR3: CASSLGLGGNTEAFF
DNA: TGTGCCAGCAGCTTGGGTTTAGGGGGTAACACTGAAGCTTTCTTT
V: TRBV5-6
D: .
J: TRBJ1-1
size: .

CDR3: CATQMRGLSGSYEQFF
DNA: TGTGCCACCCAGATGAGGGGGTTAAGCGGGAGCTATGAGCAGTTCTTC
V: TRBV2
D: TRBD2
J: TRBJ2-1
size: .

CDR3: CASSYPGQGNTEAFF
DNA: TGTGCCAGCAGTTACCCCGGACAAGGGAACACTGAAGCTTTCTTT
V: TRBV6-5
D: .
J: TRBJ1-1
size: once

CDR3: CASSPGTRQAFF
DNA: TGTGCCAGCAGCCCCGGGACTCGCCAAGCTTTCTTT
V: TRBV4-2
D: .
J: TRBJ1-1
size: medium-sized

CDR3: CASSLPGANVLTF
DNA: TGTGCCAGCAGTTTACCGGGGGCCAACGTCCTGACTTTC
V: TRBV28
D: .
J: TRBJ2-6
size: .

CDR3: CASRGRGQTGDTGELFF
DNA: TGTGCCAGCAGAGGCAGGGGGCAAACGGGGGACACCGGGGAGCTGTTTTTT
V: TRBV4-2
D: TRBD1
J: TRBJ2-2
size: .

CDR3: CASSLIGYEQYF
DNA: TGTGCCAGCAGTTTAATAGGTTACGAGCAGTACTTC
V: TRBV28
D: .
J: TRBJ2-7
size: .

CDR3: CASSYSGSKVTQYF
DNA: TGTGCCAGCAGTTACTCGGGTAGTAAGGTGACCCAGTACTTC
V: TRBV6-6
D: .
J: TRBJ2-5
size: .

CDR3: CASRGQGKASGNTIYF
DNA: TGCGCCAGCAGGGGACAGGGGAAGGCCTCTGGAAACACCATATATTTT
V: TRBV10-1
D: TRBD1
J: TRBJ1-3
size: .

CDR3: CASSATGGNSYEQYF
DNA: TGTGCCAGTAGTGCTACAGGGGGGAACTCCTACGAGCAGTACTTC
V: TRBV19
D: TRBD1
J: TRBJ2-7
size: .

CDR3: CASSAQAGRNGELFF
DNA: TGTGCCAGCTCAGCCCAGGCAGGGCGTAACGGGGAGCTGTTTTTT
V: TRBV18
D: .
J: TRBJ2-2
size: .

CDR3: CASSSDLSPLGGYGYTF
DNA: TGTGCCAGCAGCTCCGATTTATCCCCTCTAGGGGGATATGGCTACACCTTC
V: TRBV7-9
D: .
J: TRBJ1-2
size: .

CDR3: CASSLVQVLNYGYTF
DNA: TGTGCCAGCAGCTTAGTACAAGTTCTGAACTATGGCTACACCTTC
V: TRBV7-9
D: .
J: TRBJ1-2
size: .

CDR3: CASSPDSNQPQHF
DNA: TGTGCCAGCAGTCCTGATAGCAATCAGCCCCAGCATTTT
V: TRBV12-3/TRBV12-4
D: .
J: TRBJ1-5
size: .

CDR3: CSVGLASGTDTQYF
DNA: TGCAGCGTTGGACTAGCTTCGGGGACAGATACGCAGTATTTT
V: TRBV29-1
D: TRBD2
J: TRBJ2-3
size: .

CDR3: CASSLGQMNTEAFF
DNA: TGTGCCAGCAGCTTAGGCCAGATGAACACTGAAGCTTTCTTT
V: TRBV7-2
D: .
J: TRBJ1-1
size: .

CDR3: CASSQDRPSYEQYF
DNA: TGCGCCAGCAGCCAGGACAGGCCCTCCTACGAGCAGTACTTC
V: TRBV10-1
D: TRBD1
J: TRBJ2-7
size: .

CDR3: CASSYGRTTSQETQYF
DNA: TGTGCCAGCAGTTACGGGAGAACGACTAGCCAAGAGACCCAGTACTTC
V: TRBV6-2/TRBV6-3
D: .
J: TRBJ2-5
size: .

CDR3: CASSRIAGVGGELFF
DNA: TGTGCCAGCAGCCGTATAGCGGGAGTGGGCGGGGAGCTGTTTTTT
V: TRBV3-1/TRBV3-2
D: TRBD2
J: TRBJ2-2
size: .

CDR3: CASSWKGSSYGYTF
DNA: TGTGCCAGCAGTTGGAAGGGATCCAGCTATGGCTACACCTTC
V: TRBV27
D: .
J: TRBJ1-2
size: .

CDR3: CASSLQDEQFF
DNA: TGTGCCAGCAGTTTACAAGATGAGCAGTTCTTC
V: TRBV12-3/TRBV12-4
D: .
J: TRBJ2-1
size: .